This T cell receptor beta chain was captured in a study of cytomegalovirus exposure and HLA in healthy donors. Study-level findings and limits: Immune exposure was documented only through CMV serostatus. Later, an analysis showed that TCR beta chains associated with HLA were more clonally expanded than others that were equally common.

At the time of sampling, donors were nominally healthy, though unrecorded immune exposures were likely. PCR primers comprised 60 Vbeta and 13 Jbeta primers. This table comes from immunoSEQ multiplex PCR, and its TCRdb copy is limited to in-frame clones, with some not included. The table shows 150,000 to 200,000 clones, with roughly four fifths occurring only once. Remarks on this clone: Its target is unknown.

What was sequenced was PBMCs. The TCR comes from a man aged 18 to 29 in good health and CMV-seronegative.

The CDR3 is CASKPVGQEMNTEAFF. Here the CDR3 DNA reads TGTGCCAGCAAACCCGTCGGACAGGAAATGAACACTGAAGCTTTCTTT. The chain couples TRBV28 to TRBJ1-1, with 7 bases aligning to TRBD1. The germline gives CDR1 MDHEN, CDR2 SYDVKM. The CDR3 contains 16 residues. The J segment lost 0 bases and the V segment lost 7 bases, leaving 11 bases of the junction unmatched.